Below, 15 T cell receptor beta chains from the same sample are listed, as sequenced in a study of blood T cell repertoires in COVID-19. The repertoire was sequenced with immunoSEQ multiplex PCR; TCRdb's copy has only in-frame clones and lacks some. The table shows 250,000 to 300,000 clones, with approximately 88% occurring only once. Sequenced material: PBMCs or T cells enriched from blood (not recorded which). These receptors were obtained from a woman aged 40 to 50 who had recovered from COVID-19.

The chain employs TRBV5-1 and TRBJ1-1, with a possible D match to TRBD1 (5 bases). CDR1 SGHRS and CDR2 YFSETQ come from the germline V gene. This CDR3 is built from 14 residues. V dropped 3 bases and J dropped 6 bases, with 15 bases sitting between them. CDR3 in amino acids: CASSWITGASEAFF. The CDR3, as DNA: TGCGCCAGCAGCTGGATAACAGGAGCCTCTGAAGCTTTCTTT.

The chain recombines TRBV5-4 with TRBJ2-1; 8 nucleotides align to TRBD1. This CDR3 is built from 16 residues. The V and J ends lost 0 bases and 2 bases, in that order; junction bases with no gene match: 4. Germline V gene sequence: CDR1 SGHNT, CDR2 YYREEE (reference sequence). Written as DNA, the CDR3 is TGTGCCAGCAGCTTGGGGGGGACAGGCGCCTACAATGAGCAGTTCTTC. Translating it yields CASSLGGTGAYNEQFF.

This rearrangement joins TRBV7-8 to TRBJ2-1; 13 bases are shared with TRBD2. Looked up from germline, CDR1 is SGHVS and CDR2 is FQNEAQ. The V gene end was trimmed by 2 bases and the J gene end by 4 bases; junction bases not matched to a gene: 2. This CDR3 has 16 amino acids. CDR3 sequence reads: CASSLTTSGGYNEQFF. The CDR3 nucleotides are TGTGCCAGCAGCTTAACGACTAGCGGGGGGTACAATGAGCAGTTCTTC. The full variable domain, in which reference TRBV7-8 and TRBJ2-1 provide the parts outside the CDR3, is GAGVSQSPRYKVAKRGQDVALRCDPISGHVSLFWYQQALGQGPEFLTYFQNEAQLDKSGLPSDRFFAERPEGSVSTLKIQRTQQEDSAVYLCASSLTTSGGYNEQFFGPGTRLTVL.

The chain has TRBV6-1 and TRBJ1-5; the D is unclear. Germline-derived CDR1 and CDR2 are MNHNS and SASEGT. The CDR3 contains 12 residues. Between the trimmed V and J ends, which lost 3 bases and 6 bases, there was a span of 6 bases. This CDR3 reads CASSDPGQPQHF. CDR3 in DNA: TGTGCCAGCAGTGACCCGGGTCAGCCCCAGCATTTT.

This chain links TRBV5-1 with TRBJ2-1, with 13 nucleotides matching TRBD2. J gave up 11 bases and V 0 bases, and 23 bases lay outside the gene matches. CDR1 and CDR2 (germline): SGHRS, YFSETQ. The CDR3 is 21 residues long. The CDR3 nucleotides are TGCGCCAGCAGCTTGGCTGGGACTCGTGGGACTAGCGGGATTCACAGGCCACAGCAGTTCTTC. Translation: CASSLAGTRGTSGIHRPQQFF.

The chain recombines TRBV28 with TRBJ2-1; no reliable D call. The CDR3 is 13 residues long. V was pared by 6 bases and J by 12 bases, with 18 bases between. Per germline, CDR1 MDHEN and CDR2 SYDVKM. The CDR3 region is CASSQLTARGQFF. In DNA form, the CDR3 reads TGTGCCAGCAGCCAACTTACTGCCAGAGGGCAGTTCTTC.

The J gene is TRBJ2-3, the V gene TRBV30; 7 bases map to TRBD2. V shed 1 base, J shed 4 bases, and the junction held 5 bases outside the gene matches. CDR1 and CDR2 from the germline V gene are GTSNPN and SVGIG (reference sequence). The CDR3 is 14 residues long. The CDR3 DNA reads as TGTGCCTGGAGTGCTGACGGGAGGTCAGATACGCAGTATTTT. The encoded protein is CAWSADGRSDTQYF.

This chain uses TRBV18 with TRBJ1-3; D is uncertain. The CDR3 extends over 13 amino acids. V dropped 6 bases and J dropped 4 bases, with 10 bases sitting between them. In germline, CDR1 is KGHSH, CDR2 LQKENI. The CDR3 nucleotides are TGTGCCAGCTCGTTTGCAGAAGGAAACACCATATATTTT. Its translation is CASSFAEGNTIYF.

The V call is TRBV30, the J call TRBJ2-1; D is ambiguous. Trimming removed 3 bases at V and 10 bases at J, with 16 bases between. Germline CDR1 reads GTSNPN; CDR2 reads SVGIG (reference sequence). The CDR3 spans 13 residues. DNA of the CDR3: TGTGCCTGGAGAACCCCATTAGTACTAGAGCAGTTCTTC. Translation gives CAWRTPLVLEQFF. The full variable domain, in which reference TRBV30 and TRBJ2-1 provide the parts outside the CDR3, is SQTIHQWPATLVQPVGSPLSLECTVEGTSNPNLYWYRQAAGRGLQLLFYSVGIGQISSEVPQNLSASRPQDRQFILSSKKLLLSDSGFYLCAWRTPLVLEQFFGPGTRLTVL.

In nucleotides, the CDR3 is TGTGCCAGCAGCCGCGGACAGGGAAGAAGTGAAAAACTGTTTTTT. Translated, it gives CASSRGQGRSEKLFF. V is TRBV7-6 and J is TRBJ1-4; 8 bases align to TRBD1. This CDR3 region has 15 residues. V lost 5 bases to trimming and J lost 7 bases; unmatched junction nucleotides: 9. Per germline, CDR1 SGHVS and CDR2 FNYEAQ.

The rearrangement links TRBV2 to TRBJ2-3; maybe TRBD1 (6 bases). There are 14 residues in the CDR3. From germline, CDR1 is SNHLY and CDR2 FYNNEI. V lost 6 bases to trimming and J lost 4 bases, with 14 bases between them. The CDR3 DNA sequence: TGTGCCAGCAGAGGCTCTGGGGGCGCAGATACGCAGTATTTT. Translating it yields CASRGSGGADTQYF.

The chain is built from TRBV3-1 (or the pseudogene TRBV3-2) and TRBJ2-5; 15 nucleotides line up with TRBD2. Germline assignment: CDR1 LGHDT and CDR2 YNNKEL (reference sequence). V lost 4 bases, J lost 4 bases, and 7 bases stayed unmatched. This CDR3 is built from 17 residues. The CDR3 region has the DNA TGTGCCAGCAGCCCGGGACTAGCGGGGGGCATGTCAGAGACCCAGTACTTC. Amino acid sequence: CASSPGLAGGMSETQYF.

This clone was recorded once. The V gene is TRBV4-1, the J gene TRBJ2-5, with 7 positions matching TRBD2. The CDR3 spans 17 residues. Unmatched junction bases numbered 8, after V lost 0 bases and J lost 1 base. CDR1 is MGHRA and CDR2 is YSYEKL in the germline V gene. CDR3 sequence reads: CASSQDRSGGIQETQYF. The CDR3, as DNA: TGCGCCAGCAGCCAAGATCGCTCGGGAGGAATCCAAGAGACCCAGTACTTC.

The chain couples TRBV25-1 to TRBJ2-5, with TRBD2 matching 8 bases. V lost 3 bases, J lost 6 bases, and 6 bases stayed unmatched. The CDR3 extends over 14 amino acids. Per the germline V gene, CDR1 is MGHDK and CDR2 is SYGVNS. CDR3 in amino acids: CASSEPGLEKTQYF. DNA for the CDR3: TGTGCCAGCAGTGAGCCGGGACTAGAAAAGACCCAGTACTTC.

The chain couples TRBV19 to TRBJ1-2; D call uncertain. This CDR3 has 14 residues. V was cut by 1 base and J by 5 bases, with 11 bases left in between. Germline V gives CDR1 LNHDA, CDR2 SQIVND (reference sequence). Written as DNA, the CDR3 is TGTGCCAGTAGTATAGCTAAGCGAGGTTATGGCTACACCTTC. Translation: CASSIAKRGYGYTF.